This TCR beta chain originates from a study of T-cell reconstitution after alpha-beta-depleted transplantation in children. Whole-study findings and limits: One year post-transplant, T-cell counts and diversity were largely derived from T cells produced anew.

In its sample, this clonotype was seen many times. As yet, its antigen is unknown. The TCRbeta library was prepared with unique molecular identifiers. MiXCR, run by TCRdb on the PCR reads, gives a single entry per CDR3 protein. The repertoire consists of roughly 280,000 distinct CDR3 sequences, with around 10% occurring once and the leading ten covering about 20%. Looked up from germline, CDR1 is DFQATT and CDR2 is SNEGSKA (reference sequence). The CDR3 runs 15 residues. Trimming removed 6 bases at V and 4 bases at J, with 20 bases between. The chain links TRBV20-1 to TRBJ2-3, with D possibly TRBD1 on 6 matching bases. This sequence was found in a male patient aged 2 to 9 who had a stem cell transplant for chronic granulomatous disease, so the T cells may come from the graft donor. This specimen was peripheral blood, taken 180 days after TCRalphabeta/CD19-depleted stem cell transplant. Here the CDR3 DNA reads TGCAGTGCCTACCCCTACCACAGGGTAGCAGATACGCAGTATTTT. Protein: CSAYPYHRVADTQYF.